What follows describes a single TCR beta chain. The entry originates in a study of identifying expanded T cells in peripheral blood. Unmatched junction bases numbered 4, after V lost 3 bases and J lost 6 bases. The CDR3 is 15 residues long. Looked up from germline, CDR1 is SNHLY and CDR2 is FYNNEI. Sequencing was performed with immunoSEQ multiplex PCR; in TCRdb, only in-frame clones are kept and a portion is missing. The sample records 70,000 to 100,000 clones, 88% being singletons. This chain links TRBV2 with TRBJ2-1, with TRBD2 matching 11 bases. Sequencing input: blood. The sequence derives from a person aged 18 to 69 in good health. The CDR3 protein is CASSERSGGANEQFF. CDR3 nucleotides: TGTGCCAGCAGTGAGCGTAGCGGGGGGGCCAATGAGCAGTTCTTC.